The rows below give T cell receptor beta chains drawn from one sample of a study of OX40 agonist ivuxolimab in advanced cancers. The table came from immunoSEQ multiplex PCR; TCRdb's copy has only in-frame clones and leaves some out. The table records about 76,000 clones, roughly 88% of them present only once. The sequenced sample was CD4+ or CD8+ T cells sorted from blood, obtained in a trial of the OX40 agonist ivuxolimab. The receptors stem from an adult with an advanced solid tumor such as melanoma, head and neck, liver or kidney cancer. The conserved cysteine and the conserved F or W are not part of the CDR3 here.

CDR3 protein: ASSSSGPGGFGYT; V gene: TRBV6-1; J gene: TRBJ1-2
CDR3 protein: ASSRDYSTDTQY; V gene: TRBV6-4; J gene: TRBJ2-3
CDR3 protein: AISEGGRSNQPQH; V gene: TRBV10-3; J gene: TRBJ1-5
CDR3 protein: ASSFGGPYGYT; V gene: TRBV5-1; J gene: TRBJ1-2
CDR3 protein: ASSGTGLPRYGYT; V gene: TRBV9; J gene: TRBJ1-2
CDR3 protein: ASSFGRGSGSQGEQF; V gene: TRBV5-1; J gene: TRBJ2-1
CDR3 protein: ASSQERPGQETQY; V gene: TRBV4-1; J gene: TRBJ2-5
CDR3 protein: AISESNSHSNQPQH; V gene: TRBV10-3; J gene: TRBJ1-5
CDR3 protein: ATSSSRPGQDTDTQY; V gene: TRBV15; J gene: TRBJ2-3
CDR3 protein: ASSVGQSANQPQH; V gene: TRBV9; J gene: TRBJ1-5
CDR3 protein: ASSLPGGPYNEQF; V gene: TRBV6-1; J gene: TRBJ2-1
CDR3 protein: ASSQGGAGGPNYGYT; V gene: TRBV4-3; J gene: TRBJ1-2
CDR3 protein: ASSGVGTGSYEQY; V gene: TRBV5-1; J gene: TRBJ2-7
CDR3 protein: ASSPRDPHTGELF; V gene: TRBV7-9; J gene: TRBJ2-2
CDR3 protein: ASRPPGLAGYEQY; V gene: TRBV6-6; J gene: TRBJ2-7
CDR3 protein: ASSNRTAPWQPQH; V gene: TRBV6-5; J gene: TRBJ1-5
CDR3 protein: AISSTSLGEQY; V gene: TRBV10-3; J gene: TRBJ2-7
CDR3 protein: AWSLINYGYT; V gene: TRBV30; J gene: TRBJ1-2
CDR3 protein: ASSQITGVQPQH; V gene: TRBV4-1; J gene: TRBJ1-5
CDR3 protein: ASSLAREGNIQY; V gene: TRBV11-2; J gene: TRBJ2-4
CDR3 protein: AISGTGVGNTIY; V gene: TRBV6-6; J gene: TRBJ1-3
CDR3 protein: ASSQSIGTGWYEQY; V gene: TRBV4-1; J gene: TRBJ2-7
CDR3 protein: ASKLAGTYEQY; V gene: TRBV5-1; J gene: TRBJ2-7
CDR3 protein: ASNDDRANGYT; V gene: TRBV19; J gene: TRBJ1-2
CDR3 protein: ASSLVGGHEQY; V gene: TRBV5-4; J gene: TRBJ2-7
CDR3 protein: ASSQEPGATQY; V gene: TRBV4-3; J gene: TRBJ2-3
CDR3 protein: ASSMTENYGYT; V gene: TRBV18; J gene: TRBJ1-2
CDR3 protein: ASSDGPQGNSPLH; V gene: TRBV7-9; J gene: TRBJ1-6
CDR3 protein: ASSIAGIATEAF; V gene: TRBV19; J gene: TRBJ1-1
CDR3 protein: ASSQQTTDTQY; V gene: TRBV7-2; J gene: TRBJ2-3
CDR3 protein: ASSLALSAQETQY; V gene: TRBV5-1; J gene: TRBJ2-5
CDR3 protein: ASSWTGGADYEQY; V gene: TRBV19; J gene: TRBJ2-7
CDR3 protein: ASSGNLGREVDGYT; V gene: TRBV9; J gene: TRBJ1-2
CDR3 protein: ASRTGTSNQNIQY; V gene: TRBV7-2; J gene: TRBJ2-4
CDR3 protein: ASSYSPGWKTQY; V gene: TRBV6-5; J gene: TRBJ2-5
CDR3 protein: ASSMWLDKIYEQY; V gene: TRBV19; J gene: TRBJ2-7
CDR3 protein: ASSLHAASGGVGELF; V gene: TRBV11-2; J gene: TRBJ2-2
CDR3 protein: ASSEVVNQPQH; V gene: TRBV10-2; J gene: TRBJ1-5
CDR3 protein: ASSVLRGGQETQY; V gene: TRBV6-1; J gene: TRBJ2-5
CDR3 protein: ASSLEDNSPLH; V gene: TRBV7-2; J gene: TRBJ1-6
CDR3 protein: ASSYSEYEQY; V gene: TRBV6-5; J gene: TRBJ2-7
CDR3 protein: ASQAGTGNQPQH; V gene: TRBV19; J gene: TRBJ1-5
CDR3 protein: ASSPLTGEGGYT; V gene: TRBV18; J gene: TRBJ1-2
CDR3 protein: ASSFSSQALYNEQF; V gene: TRBV7-6; J gene: TRBJ2-1
CDR3 protein: ASSPAPETQY; V gene: TRBV18; J gene: TRBJ2-5
CDR3 protein: ASSLGGGNEKLF; V gene: TRBV5-1; J gene: TRBJ1-4